The present TCR beta chain was sequenced within a study of blood T cell repertoires in COVID-19. About the study: Samples taken during acute and convalescent COVID-19 were collected in the United States, Italy and Spain. In each case, the material was cDNA or gDNA derived from T cells, B-cell-depleted T cells, or PBMCs.

Seattle enrolled patients during active infection and tracked them longitudinally. Germline values: CDR1 SGHRS, CDR2 YFSETQ. This CDR3 is 14 amino acids long. The V and J ends lost 0 bases and 6 bases respectively, with 10 bases between them. Original methodology: Amplification of reference gene primers provided the estimated nucleated cell counts. Repertoires were generated with immunoSEQ multiplex PCR, while TCRdb's copy carries only in-frame clones and drops some. From that table come the V and J calls and clone size; the DNA was used to work out D and trimming. The sample contains 250,000 to 400,000 clones, 90% of which appear only once.

Sequenced: peripheral blood. This chain joins TRBV5-1 and TRBJ2-1; a possible D gene is TRBD1 (5 bases). This sequence was found in a woman in her thirties with COVID-19, enrolled during active disease. The CDR3 reads CASSLEAGFNEQFF. CDR3 nucleotide sequence: TGCGCCAGCAGCTTGGAAGCAGGGTTCAATGAGCAGTTCTTC.